The following is a T cell receptor beta chain sequence with its context. The antigen is undetermined. The record originates from a study of shared clonotypes between healthy human individuals. Study-level information: Each donor had three CD4 naive, three CD4 memory, two CD8 naive and one CD8 memory plate. Findings and caveats of the study: Clonotypes which were not shared had lower generation probabilities than clonotypes that all four donors shared.

CDR1 and CDR2 from the germline V gene are SGHDN and FVKESK. The CDR3 has 13 amino acids. With V trimmed by 4 bases and J by 6 bases, 2 bases remained unmatched. The assay was immunoSEQ multiplex PCR, and TCRdb's table has in-frame clones only and misses some. This table has hundreds of thousands of clones, approximately 96% appearing once. Only CD45RO-negative cells positively selected for CCR7 counted as naive CD8 cells, so terminally differentiated effector memory CD45RA+ cells were excluded. Specimen: naive CD8+ T cells sorted from blood. The receptor's source is a woman aged 25 to 45 in good health. The chain links TRBV14 to TRBJ2-3; 9 bases agree with TRBD2. CDR3 sequence (DNA): TGTGCCAGCAGCCGGGCGGGAGGGGATACGCAGTATTTT. Protein product: CASSRAGGDTQYF.